This TCR delta chain was identified during a study of γδ T cells in repeated Plasmodium falciparum infection. Turning to the study itself: The natural-infection arm compared Malian children under seasonal malaria with matched Australian children. Malian gammadelta TCRs were studied during no-transmission periods and across acute malaria episodes.

This clone has just a few counts. A far bigger clonotype differs at one base, so this is likely a read error. Different DNA sequences within this sample yield the same CDR3. TRG and TRD sequences were obtained from every sorted gammadelta sample. TCRdb re-called the multiplex PCR reads with CATT. The sample records around 82,000 delta-chain clones, more than 1.4% being singletons. The source of this sequence is a pool of human donors (malaria-infected and uninfected, not separated). The sequenced material came from gamma-delta T cells from blood.

The CDR3 sequence is CACDTGLREGIFAWDTRQMFF. The CDR3 DNA reads as TGTGCCTGTGACACTGGCCTACGTGAGGGGATCTTCGCCTGGGACACCCGACAGATGTTTTTC. V is TRDV2 and J is TRDJ3, with TRDD3 as a possible D gene (6 bases). No J gene is reported in TCRdb; it was inferred here by comparing the DNA with germline. The germline V and J ends were trimmed by 1 base and 2 bases, with 23 bases remaining between them. The CDR3 has 21 residues. Per the germline V gene, CDR1 is GEAIGNYY and CDR2 is EKD.